The clone carrying this T cell receptor (beta chain) was found a few times. TCRdb recomputed calls from the 5' RACE reads with MiXCR, one row per CDR3 protein. The sample contains fewer than 150,000 distinct CDR3 sequences, 14% of which appear only once. This sample was taken from a study of T-cell memory formation after mild COVID-19. The receptor comes from an adult woman who had mild COVID-19 (a few samples of this study predate the infection). Cell type and time point are not known. The sequencing sample was made of PBMCs or a T cell subset sorted from them (not recorded which).

The CDR3 DNA sequence: TGTGCCAGCAGCCACCTGAATTGGAGCACAGATACGCAGTATTTT. It is translated as CASSHLNWSTDTQYF. The chain employs TRBV4-2 and TRBJ2-3, with D hard to call. The germline V gene has CDR1 LGHNA and CDR2 YNFKEQ. V dropped 3 bases and J dropped 0 bases, with 10 bases sitting between them. The CDR3 length is 15 residues.